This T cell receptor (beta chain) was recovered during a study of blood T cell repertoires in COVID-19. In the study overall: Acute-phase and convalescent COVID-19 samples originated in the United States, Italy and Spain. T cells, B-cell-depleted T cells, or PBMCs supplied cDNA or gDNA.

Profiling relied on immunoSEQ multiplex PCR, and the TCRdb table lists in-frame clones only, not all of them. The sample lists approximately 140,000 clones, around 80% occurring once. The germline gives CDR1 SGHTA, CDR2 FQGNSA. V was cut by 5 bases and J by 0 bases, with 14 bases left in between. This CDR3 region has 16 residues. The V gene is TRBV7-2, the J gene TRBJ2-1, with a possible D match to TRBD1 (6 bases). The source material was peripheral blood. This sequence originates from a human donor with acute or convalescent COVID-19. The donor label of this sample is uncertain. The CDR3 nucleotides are TGTGCCAGCAGCCCCCGACAGGCGAGCTCCTACAATGAGCAGTTCTTC. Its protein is CASSPRQASSYNEQFF.